One and the same sample provided the 25 T cell receptor beta chains below, sequenced in a study of T cell changes during pregnancy in multiple sclerosis. Produced via immunoSEQ multiplex PCR; TCRdb's table is partial and in-frame only. The repertoire holds under 95,000 clones, with approximately 92% as singletons. This sample comprised peripheral blood, obtained after pregnancy. The receptor source for this set is a female donor with multiple sclerosis, enrolled in a pregnancy study.

The rearrangement links TRBV18 to TRBJ2-2; unclear D gene. The CDR3 spans 15 residues. Germline V CDR1 and CDR2: KGHSH, LQKENI. V lost 4 bases and J lost 2, with 11 bases in between. Written as DNA, the CDR3 is TGTGCCAGCTCACTCATGGCAGAAAACACCGGGGAGCTGTTTTTT. Translation: CASSLMAENTGELFF. The full variable domain, in which reference TRBV18 and TRBJ2-2 provide the parts outside the CDR3, is NAGVMQNPRHLVRRRGQEARLRCSPMKGHSHVYWYRQLPEEGLKFMVYLQKENIIDESGMPKERFSAEFPKEGPSILRIQQVVRGDSAAYFCASSLMAENTGELFFGEGSRLTVL.

The genes are TRBV11-2 and TRBJ2-1, with D possibly being TRBD1 (5 bases). The germline CDR1 and CDR2 sequences are SGHAT and FQNNGV. V lost 2 bases to trimming and J lost 0 bases, with 17 bases between them. This CDR3 is 18 amino acids long. The CDR3 coding sequence is TGTGCCAGCAGCTTAACCAGGGATCCAGGTAGCTCCTACAATGAGCAGTTCTTC. Residues: CASSLTRDPGSSYNEQFF.

The chain is built from TRBV19 and TRBJ1-5; D gene ambiguous. The V gene's germline CDR1 is LNHDA and CDR2 SQIVND (reference sequence). The V end lost 0 bases, the J end lost 5 bases, and 11 bases lay between the germline ends. This CDR3 is built from 15 residues. The CDR3 DNA is TGTGCCAGTAGTATAGATGGTTGGGCCCATCAGCCCCAGCATTTT. Residues: CASSIDGWAHQPQHF.

This chain connects TRBV7-2 to TRBJ1-3; D not resolved. V gave up 1 base and J gave up 4 bases, with 11 bases separating them. There are 15 residues in the CDR3. Germline CDR1 reads SGHTA; CDR2 reads FQGNSA. Here the CDR3 DNA reads TGTGCCAGCAGCTTAGTATCGGTAGTAGGAAACACCATATATTTT. Amino acids: CASSLVSVVGNTIYF.

This chain links TRBV19 with TRBJ1-6; D is possibly TRBD1 (5 bases). Germline CDR1 reads LNHDA; CDR2 reads SQIVND (reference sequence). The CDR3 contains 14 residues. V shed 8 bases and J shed 8 bases, with 16 bases lying between them. The CDR3, as DNA: TGTGCCAGTGGGGCGTGGCAGGGCTATTCACCCCTCCACTTT. It yields the protein CASGAWQGYSPLHF.

The chain links TRBV19 to TRBJ1-4; D might be TRBD1 (6 bases). In germline, CDR1 is LNHDA, CDR2 SQIVND (reference sequence). This CDR3 comprises 13 residues. V lost 5 bases and J 5 bases, leaving 9 bases between the germline ends. The CDR3 loop is CASSATGNEKLFF. In DNA, the CDR3 is TGTGCCAGTAGTGCCACAGGGAATGAAAAACTGTTTTTT.

This clone turned up a few times. This chain connects TRBV19 to TRBJ1-4; 7 bases match TRBD1. This CDR3 contains 14 residues. Germline V gives CDR1 LNHDA, CDR2 SQIVND (reference sequence). The trim removed 4 bases at V and 8 bases at J, leaving 7 bases unmatched. CDR3 region: CASSTGQTYEKLFF. DNA for the CDR3: TGTGCCAGTAGTACGGGACAGACATACGAAAAACTGTTTTTT.

The chain combines TRBV18 with TRBJ1-2; TRBD1 matches at 8 bases. This CDR3 has 13 residues. Germline V gene data show CDR1 as KGHSH and CDR2 as LQKENI. V trimming: 6 bases; J trimming: 8 bases; junction bases outside the gene matches: 8. CDR3 DNA: TGTGCCAGCTCCCCAGACAGGGGAAGCGGCTACACCTTC. Protein: CASSPDRGSGYTF.

V is TRBV7-2 and J is TRBJ1-3; D uncertain. Germline V gene data show CDR1 as SGHTA and CDR2 as FQGNSA. The CDR3 totals 12 residues. V was trimmed by 2 bases and J by 6 bases, leaving 5 bases between them. The CDR3 protein is CASSLTVNTIYF. In DNA, the CDR3 is TGTGCCAGCAGCTTAACAGTAAACACCATATATTTT. Combining the CDR3 with reference TRBV7-2 and TRBJ1-3 gives the whole variable domain GAGVSQSPSNKVTEKGKDVELRCDPISGHTALYWYRQSLGQGLEFLIYFQGNSAPDKSGLPSDRFSAERTGGSVSTLTIQRTQQEDSAVYLCASSLTVNTIYFGEGSWLTVV.

The V gene is TRBV7-2, the J gene TRBJ1-3, with 11 nucleotides matching TRBD1. After removal of 5 bases from V and 6 bases from J, the junction contained 6 bases not matched to a gene. Germline V gene data show CDR1 as SGHTA and CDR2 as FQGNSA. The length of the CDR3 is 15 residues. CDR3 coding DNA: TGTGCCAGCAGCCCCAGGGACAGGGGGGAAAACACCATATATTTT. Protein: CASSPRDRGENTIYF.

The chain joins TRBV7-9 to TRBJ2-7; D may be TRBD2 (5 bases). The V gene's germline CDR1 is SEHNR and CDR2 FQNEAQ (reference sequence). The CDR3 is 12 amino acids. Deletions cut 2 bases from V and 4 bases from J, with 6 bases between. CDR3 bases: TGTGCCAGCAGCTTACGGGAATACGAGCAGTACTTC. This gives the protein CASSLREYEQYF.

The gene calls are TRBV19 and TRBJ2-3; D gene unclear. The CDR3 consists of 17 residues. Trimming removed 0 bases from V and 1 base from J, with 14 bases in between. Germline V gene sequence: CDR1 LNHDA, CDR2 SQIVND (reference sequence). In DNA, the CDR3 is TGTGCCAGTAGTATAGAGGTGGGCCTTGGTGGCACAGATACGCAGTATTTT. Amino acids: CASSIEVGLGGTDTQYF.

J is TRBJ2-7 and V is TRBV27, with 7 bases matching TRBD2. Unmatched junction bases numbered 7, after V lost 5 bases and J lost 3 bases. The CDR3 is 14 residues long. Per germline, CDR1 MNHEY and CDR2 SMNVEV (reference sequence). This CDR3 is CASSQSGLSYEQYF. The CDR3 DNA is TGTGCCAGCAGTCAATCGGGACTAAGCTACGAGCAGTACTTC.

The chain is built from TRBV7-9 and TRBJ2-2; 9 bases align to TRBD1. The CDR3 sequence is 18 residues long. Germline CDR1 is SEHNR and CDR2 is FQNEAQ (reference sequence). Trimming at V came to 5 bases and at J to 0 bases, leaving 10 bases not matched to a gene. CDR3: CASSPWTGATPNTGELFF. CDR3 in DNA: TGTGCCAGCAGCCCCTGGACAGGGGCCACCCCGAACACCGGGGAGCTGTTTTTT. Complete variable domain (other parts from reference TRBV7-9 and TRBJ2-2): DTGVSQNPRHKITKRGQNVTFRCDPISEHNRLYWYRQTLGQGPEFLTYFQNEAQLEKSRLLSDRFSAERPKGSFSTLEIQRTEQGDSAMYLCASSPWTGATPNTGELFFGEGSRLTVL.

This rearrangement joins TRBV19 to TRBJ2-2, with D perhaps matching TRBD1 (6 bases). V lost 8 bases to trimming and J lost 3 bases, with 10 bases between them. The CDR3 loop spans 13 amino acids. CDR1 LNHDA and CDR2 SQIVND come from the germline V gene (reference sequence). The CDR3 region has the DNA TGTGCCAGTCTACAGGGCCACACCGGGGAGCTGTTTTTT. This codes for CASLQGHTGELFF.

This clone appeared once. The rearrangement uses TRBV7-3 and TRBJ2-5; TRBD2 matches at 10 bases. The CDR3 is 14 residues long. From germline, CDR1 is SGHTA and CDR2 FQGTGA. V dropped 8 bases and J dropped 4; count of bases not matched to a gene: 7. CDR3 nucleotide sequence: TGTGCCAGCGCGCCAGCGGGGGGGCGAGAGACCCAGTACTTC. Its protein is CASAPAGGRETQYF.

The chain carries TRBV5-4 and TRBJ1-1; TRBD1 aligns across 8 bases. CDR1 and CDR2 from the germline V gene are SGHNT and YYREEE (reference sequence). V was clipped by 4 bases and J by 6 bases; unmatched bases: 2. The length of the CDR3 is 12 residues. This CDR3 reads CASSLQGAEAFF. In DNA form, the CDR3 reads TGTGCCAGCAGCCTACAGGGGGCTGAAGCTTTCTTT.

The chain combines TRBV10-3 with TRBJ1-3; D is unresolved. The V end was cut by 2 bases, the J end by 7 bases, with 12 bases between. The CDR3 runs 14 residues. CDR1 ENHRY and CDR2 SYGVKD come from the germline V gene. The CDR3 DNA sequence: TGTGCCATCAGTGAGCCGGGAGTCAGGAACACCATATATTTT. Translating it yields CAISEPGVRNTIYF.

The chain recombines TRBV13 with TRBJ2-4; maybe TRBD1 (6 bases). The CDR3 has 14 residues. Trimming removed 0 bases at V and 5 bases at J, with 8 bases between. Germline-derived CDR1 and CDR2 are PRHDT and FYEKMQ (reference sequence). CDR3 coding DNA: TGTGCCAGCAGCTTAGGGGACAGCCAAAACATTCAGTACTTC. Its protein product is CASSLGDSQNIQYF.

The chain carries TRBV7-2 and TRBJ1-2; perhaps TRBD1 as D (6 bases). Germline loops: CDR1 SGHTA, CDR2 FQGNSA. V was clipped by 5 bases and J by 8 bases, with 21 bases between them. This CDR3 spans 15 amino acids. Here the CDR3 reads CASSQKVLGADGYTF. For the CDR3, the DNA is TGTGCCAGCAGCCAAAAGGTCTTGGGGGCGGACGGCTACACCTTC.

DNA of the CDR3: TGTGCCTGGAGTCTAGGGGGTCGCACAGATACGCAGTATTTT. It is translated as CAWSLGGRTDTQYF. This chain links TRBV30 with TRBJ2-3, with D maybe TRBD1 (6 bases). The germline gives CDR1 GTSNPN, CDR2 SVGIG (reference sequence). Deletions cut 2 bases from V and 1 base from J, with 10 bases between. The CDR3 is 14 amino acids.

The J gene is TRBJ2-1, the V gene TRBV18, with D unresolved. The germline CDR1 and CDR2 sequences are KGHSH and LQKENI. The CDR3 covers 12 residues. The V and J ends lost 3 bases and 3 bases respectively, with 3 bases between them. The CDR3 region has the DNA TGTGCCAGCTCACCCGTCTACAATGAGCAGTTCTTC. This translates into CASSPVYNEQFF.

The chain carries TRBV4-1 and TRBJ2-3; 10 nucleotides match TRBD2. V shed 0 bases and J 2 bases; nucleotides not matched to a gene: 5. In germline, CDR1 is MGHRA, CDR2 YSYEKL. The CDR3 sequence is 17 residues long. This chain's CDR3 is CASSQDPGLADTDTQYF. As DNA, the CDR3 is TGCGCCAGCAGCCAAGACCCCGGACTAGCGGACACAGATACGCAGTATTTT.

This rearrangement joins TRBV5-8 to TRBJ1-2; 11 nucleotides agree with TRBD1. The V gene's germline CDR1 is SGHTS and CDR2 YDEGEE. J was trimmed by 7 bases and V by 2 bases; bases with no gene match: 13. The CDR3 covers 17 residues. CDR3 protein: CASSLLPGQGGFGGYTF. CDR3 in DNA: TGTGCCAGCAGCTTACTCCCGGGACAGGGGGGGTTCGGTGGCTACACCTTC.

This chain connects TRBV18 to TRBJ2-4; weak D call: TRBD1 (5 bases). The CDR3 sequence is 16 residues long. Trimming stripped 2 bases from V and 0 bases from J, with 11 bases between. Germline CDR1 and CDR2: KGHSH and LQKENI. CDR3 DNA sequence: TGTGCCAGCTCACCAATGACAGACCTAGCCAAAAACATTCAGTACTTC. Amino acids: CASSPMTDLAKNIQYF.